This TCR beta chain was profiled in a study of cytomegalovirus exposure and HLA in healthy donors. Study overall: The same platform was used for the roughly 120 validation repertoires as for the approximately 610 first-cohort repertoires, as reported in a later analysis.

Trimming removed 7 bases from V and 5 bases from J; junction bases left unmatched: 15. The germline gives CDR1 LNHDA, CDR2 SQIVND (reference sequence). This CDR3 is built from 16 residues. The protocol was immunoSEQ multiplex PCR, while the TCRdb copy is restricted to in-frame clones and leaves out a portion. The sample has roughly 82,000 clones, around 92% seen once. Separate from the approximately 670-subject first cohort, the approximately 120-subject validation cohort was the one that the donors belonged to. The TCR was taken from a man aged 18 to 30 in good health and CMV-seronegative. The chain joins TRBV19 to TRBJ1-2; 8 bases map to TRBD1. Material for sequencing was PBMCs. The CDR3 loop is CASMGFRQGAFYGYTF. In DNA, the CDR3 is TGTGCCAGTATGGGTTTTAGGCAGGGGGCCTTTTATGGCTACACCTTC. Full variable domain (rest looked up from reference TRBV19 and TRBJ1-2): DGGITQSPKYLFRKEGQNVTLSCEQNLNHDAMYWYRQDPGQGLRLIYYSQIVNDFQKGDIAEGYSVSREKKESFPLTVTSAQKNPTAFYLCASMGFRQGAFYGYTFGSGTRLTVV.